The clone carrying this T cell receptor beta chain has only a few counts. The CDR3 runs 17 residues. V lost 4 bases, J lost 6 bases, and 8 bases stayed unmatched. Germline CDR1 and CDR2: SGHTA and FQGTGA. This specimen comes from a study of T cell responses to AZD1222 COVID-19 vaccine. Clones were sequenced by immunoSEQ multiplex PCR, and TCRdb holds only the in-frame ones, with some missing. The sample gives under 150,000 clones, 88% of which show up once; about 3.7% is in the top ten. V and J are TRBV7-3 and TRBJ2-1; 14 bases map to TRBD2. The receptor comes from an adult in good health. The material sequenced was peripheral blood, taken on day 0 of AZD1222 vaccination. DNA for the CDR3: TGTGCCAGCAGCTCTTTACCGGGACTAGCGGGGGTCAATGAGCAGTTCTTC. Translation gives CASSSLPGLAGVNEQFF.